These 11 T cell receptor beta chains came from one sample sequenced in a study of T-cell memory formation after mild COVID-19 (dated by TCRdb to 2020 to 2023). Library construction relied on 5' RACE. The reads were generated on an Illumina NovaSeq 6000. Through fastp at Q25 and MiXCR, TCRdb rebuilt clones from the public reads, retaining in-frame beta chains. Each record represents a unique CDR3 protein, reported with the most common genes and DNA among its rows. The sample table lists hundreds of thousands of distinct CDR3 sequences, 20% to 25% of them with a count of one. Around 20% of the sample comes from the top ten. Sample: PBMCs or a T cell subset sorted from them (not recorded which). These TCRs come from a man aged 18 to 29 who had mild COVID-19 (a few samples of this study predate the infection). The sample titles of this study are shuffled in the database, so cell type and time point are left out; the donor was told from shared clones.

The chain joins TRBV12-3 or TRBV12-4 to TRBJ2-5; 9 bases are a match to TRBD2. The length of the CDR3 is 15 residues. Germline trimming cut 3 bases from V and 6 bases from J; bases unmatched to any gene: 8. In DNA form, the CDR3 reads TGTGCCAGCAGTTTGGGCAACGCGGGGGGGAAGACCCAGTACTTC. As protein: CASSLGNAGGKTQYF.

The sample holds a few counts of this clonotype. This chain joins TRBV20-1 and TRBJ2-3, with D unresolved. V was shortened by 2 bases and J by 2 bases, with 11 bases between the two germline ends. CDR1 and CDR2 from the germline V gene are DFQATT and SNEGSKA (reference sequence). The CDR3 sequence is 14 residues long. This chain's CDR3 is CSARKIGNTDTQYF. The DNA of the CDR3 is TGCAGTGCTAGAAAGATTGGAAACACAGATACGCAGTATTTT.

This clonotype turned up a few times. Here the CDR3 DNA reads TGTGCCAGCAGCTCCACACCCCCAGGACTGAACACTGAAGCTTTCTTT. Its protein product is CASSSTPPGLNTEAFF. The genes are TRBV7-9 and TRBJ1-1; D is unresolved. From germline, CDR1 is SEHNR and CDR2 FQNEAQ (reference sequence). The V end was cut by 4 bases, the J end by 0 bases, with 15 bases between. The CDR3 contains 16 residues.

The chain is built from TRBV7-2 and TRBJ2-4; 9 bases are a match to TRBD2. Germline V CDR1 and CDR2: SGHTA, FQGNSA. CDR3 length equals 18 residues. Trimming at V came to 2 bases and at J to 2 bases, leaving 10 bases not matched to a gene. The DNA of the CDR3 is TGTGCCAGCAGCTTACAGGGCGGGGGGGCACTGTCCAAAAACATTCAGTACTTC. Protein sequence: CASSLQGGGALSKNIQYF.

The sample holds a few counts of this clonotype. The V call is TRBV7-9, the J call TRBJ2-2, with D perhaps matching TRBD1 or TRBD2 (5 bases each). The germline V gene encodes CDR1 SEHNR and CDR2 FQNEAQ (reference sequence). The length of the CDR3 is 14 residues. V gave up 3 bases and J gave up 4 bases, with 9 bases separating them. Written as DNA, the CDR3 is TGTGCCAGCAGCTTGGGGACCACCACCGGGGAGCTGTTTTTT. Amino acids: CASSLGTTTGELFF.

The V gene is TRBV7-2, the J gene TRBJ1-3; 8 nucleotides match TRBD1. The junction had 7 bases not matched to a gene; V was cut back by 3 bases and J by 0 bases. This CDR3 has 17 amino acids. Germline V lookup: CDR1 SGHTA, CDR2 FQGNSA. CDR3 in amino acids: CASSFTGTGDSGNTIYF. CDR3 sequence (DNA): TGTGCCAGCAGCTTTACCGGGACAGGCGACTCTGGAAACACCATATATTTT.

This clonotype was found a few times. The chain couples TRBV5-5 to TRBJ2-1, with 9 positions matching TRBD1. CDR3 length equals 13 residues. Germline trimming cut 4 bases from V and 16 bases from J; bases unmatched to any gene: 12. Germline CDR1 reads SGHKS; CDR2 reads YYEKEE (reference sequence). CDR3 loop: CASSPPTWDREFF. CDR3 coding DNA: TGTGCCAGCAGCCCCCCAACTTGGGACAGGGAATTCTTC.

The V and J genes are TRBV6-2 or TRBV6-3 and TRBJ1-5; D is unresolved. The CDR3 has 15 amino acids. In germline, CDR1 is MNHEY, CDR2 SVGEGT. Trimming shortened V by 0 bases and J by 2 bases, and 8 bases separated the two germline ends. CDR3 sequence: CASSYSLGGNQPQHF. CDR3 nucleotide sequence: TGTGCCAGCAGTTACTCGCTCGGGGGCAATCAGCCCCAGCATTTT.

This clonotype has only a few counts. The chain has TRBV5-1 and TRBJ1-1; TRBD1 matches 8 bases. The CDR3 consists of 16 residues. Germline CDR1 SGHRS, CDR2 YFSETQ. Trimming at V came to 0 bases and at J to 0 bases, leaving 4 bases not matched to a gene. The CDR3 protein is CASSLEQGVVNTEAFF. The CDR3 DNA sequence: TGCGCCAGCAGCTTGGAACAGGGGGTTGTGAACACTGAAGCTTTCTTT.

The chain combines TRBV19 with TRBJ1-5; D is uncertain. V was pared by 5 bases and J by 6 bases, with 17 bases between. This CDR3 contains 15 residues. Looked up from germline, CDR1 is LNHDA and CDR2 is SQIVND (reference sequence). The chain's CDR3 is CASSVLHGSGQPQHF. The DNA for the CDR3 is TGTGCCAGTAGTGTCTTACACGGGTCAGGTCAGCCCCAGCATTTT.

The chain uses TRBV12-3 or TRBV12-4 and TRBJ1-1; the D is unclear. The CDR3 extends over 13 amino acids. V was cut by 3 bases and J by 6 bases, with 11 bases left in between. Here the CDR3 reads CASSFVEGSEAFF. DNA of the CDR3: TGTGCCAGCAGTTTCGTAGAGGGTTCTGAAGCTTTCTTT.